The clone carrying this T cell receptor beta chain came up a few times. This record comes from a study of blood T cell repertoires in COVID-19. Study-level background: In each case, the material was cDNA or gDNA derived from T cells, B-cell-depleted T cells, or PBMCs.

Clones were sequenced by immunoSEQ multiplex PCR, and TCRdb holds only the in-frame ones, with some missing. The repertoire has fewer than 150,000 clones, more than 80% of them found once; the top ten carry approximately 6.1%. Sequenced: peripheral blood. The TCR comes from a human donor in a cohort sampled during active COVID-19.

Here the CDR3 reads CASSTYRDPNQPQHF. CDR3 nucleotide sequence: TGTGCCAGCAGTACCTACAGGGATCCCAATCAGCCCCAGCATTTT. The rearrangement links TRBV27 to TRBJ1-5; possible D gene TRBD1, 6 bases. Trimming took off 5 bases at V and 3 bases at J, with 14 bases between the two ends. The length of the CDR3 is 15 residues. Looked up from germline, CDR1 is MNHEY and CDR2 is SMNVEV (reference sequence).